The clone carrying this TCR beta chain was counted between two and nine times. No antigen is known for it. As it was prepared, the TCRbeta library received unique molecular identifiers. TCRdb reprocessed the PCR reads with MiXCR, giving one entry per CDR3 protein. The sample has more than 300,000 distinct CDR3 sequences, 15% to 20% seen once. This CDR3 spans 13 amino acids. In germline, CDR1 is LGHNA, CDR2 YSLEER. Trimming cost V 5 bases and J 4 bases; bases outside gene matches: 3. The data derive from a study of T-cell reconstitution after alpha-beta-depleted transplantation in children. Study-wide results and limits: The authors attributed T-cell counts and diversity one year after transplant mostly to newly produced T cells. It was surviving recipient T cells and thymic progenitors that gave some patients high TCRbeta diversity at day 60.

The V and J genes are TRBV4-3 and TRBJ2-3; 7 nucleotides align to TRBD1. The source of this sequence is a male patient aged 2-15 years who had a stem cell transplant for acute lymphoblastic leukemia, so the T cells may come from the graft donor. Material: PBMCs, mostly from graft donor cells, obtained 360 days after TCRalphabeta/CD19-depleted stem cell transplant. The CDR3 loop reads CASSNTGADTQYF. As DNA, the CDR3 is TGCGCCAGCAGCAATACAGGGGCAGATACGCAGTATTTT.